Listed below are T cell receptor beta chains from one sample, sequenced in a study of shared clonotypes between healthy human individuals. TCRdb's copy holds only in-frame clones and misses some; the assay was immunoSEQ multiplex PCR. The profile shows about 2.3 million clones, 90% to 95% of them singletons. The sample comprised naive CD4+ T cells from PBMCs. These receptors were collected from a young man in good health. Some clones in this sample may be carry-over from other donors' samples. Each CDR3 is given with its conserved first and last residue. The D gene is left open where the match is weak. Clone size is given for some rows only: seen once, a few or many times, or a class if the clone is expanded.

TRBJ1-6	-	TRBV5-6	-	13	CASSLGVFSPLHF	TGTGCCAGCAGCTTGGGTGTCTTTTCGCCCCTCCACTTT
TRBJ2-5	-	TRBV7-3	TRBD2	15	CASSSGLAGGETQYF	TGTGCCAGCAGTTCAGGACTAGCGGGAGGGGAGACCCAGTACTTC
TRBJ2-5	-	TRBV2	-	15	CASRGTPHNQETQYF	TGTGCCAGCAGAGGGACGCCCCACAACCAAGAGACCCAGTACTTC
TRBJ1-1	-	TRBV11-3	-	13	CASSLFRNTEAFF	TGTGCCAGCAGCTTATTCAGGAACACTGAAGCTTTCTTT
TRBJ2-1	-	TRBV11-3	-	16	CASSLASRPSYNEQFF	TGTGCCAGCAGCTTAGCGTCCCGACCTTCCTACAATGAGCAGTTCTTC
TRBJ2-3	-	TRBV18	-	14	CASSPGTPRDTQYF	TGTGCCAGCTCACCGGGGACGCCTAGGGATACGCAGTATTTT
TRBJ2-3	-	TRBV5-1	-	16	CASSLAFAGSTDTQYF	TGCGCCAGCAGCTTGGCATTTGCTGGGAGCACAGATACGCAGTATTTT
TRBJ2-1	-	TRBV6-4	TRBD2	13	CASSILADNEQFF	TGTGCCAGCAGCATACTAGCGGACAATGAGCAGTTCTTC
TRBJ1-2	-	TRBV7-3	-	13	CASSPAGDYGYTF	TGTGCCAGCAGTCCTGCAGGGGACTATGGCTACACCTTC
TRBJ2-5	-	TRBV11-2	TRBD2	16	CASSSASAGGQETQYF	TGTGCCAGCAGCTCCGCGTCAGCGGGAGGGCAAGAGACCCAGTACTTC
TRBJ1-4	-	TRBV5-1	-	15	CASSLAAGVDEKLFF	TGCGCCAGCAGCTTGGCCGCGGGGGTGGATGAAAAACTGTTTTTT
TRBJ1-1	-	TRBV6-5	-	13	CASSYTGLAEAFF	TGTGCCAGCAGCTATACAGGGTTAGCTGAAGCTTTCTTT
TRBJ1-2	-	TRBV11-2	TRBD1	14	CASSSRQGVGGYTF	TGTGCCAGCAGCTCCCGACAGGGGGTAGGTGGCTACACCTTC
TRBJ2-2	-	TRBV2	-	17	CASSPRRQGRENGELFF	TGTGCCAGCAGTCCGAGAAGGCAGGGGAGGGAGAACGGGGAGCTGTTTTTT
TRBJ1-5	-	TRBV15	TRBD1	17	CATSRGDRDRLNQPQHF	TGTGCCACCAGCAGAGGGGACAGGGATCGGCTTAATCAGCCCCAGCATTTT
TRBJ1-4	-	TRBV7-8	TRBD1	17	CASSPGDRGSTNEKLFF	TGTGCCAGCAGCCCAGGGGACAGGGGGAGCACTAATGAAAAACTGTTTTTT
TRBJ1-5	-	TRBV11-2	-	13	CASSLGPGLGQHF	TGTGCCAGCAGCTTAGGCCCGGGGTTGGGCCAGCATTTT
TRBJ1-4	-	TRBV4-1	-	14	CASSQGATNEKLFF	TGCGCCAGCAGCCAGGGGGCGACTAATGAAAAACTGTTTTTT
TRBJ2-3	-	TRBV6-4	-	13	CASSENERDTQYF	TGTGCCAGCAGTGAAAACGAGCGAGATACGCAGTATTTT
TRBJ1-3	-	TRBV29-1	TRBD1	17	CSVVDRGERGPGNTIYF	TGCAGCGTTGTAGACCGCGGGGAAAGGGGGCCCGGAAACACCATATATTTT
TRBJ2-5	-	TRBV7-6	TRBD1	15	CASSYHRTGGETQYF	TGTGCCAGCAGCTACCACCGGACAGGGGGCGAGACCCAGTACTTC
TRBJ2-5	-	TRBV28	-	17	CASSTLGIIVYQETQYF	TGTGCCAGCAGTACATTAGGTATCATTGTTTACCAAGAGACCCAGTACTTC
TRBJ1-2	-	TRBV9	-	13	CASSRESTYGYTF	TGTGCCAGCAGCCGGGAGTCAACTTATGGCTACACCTTC
TRBJ1-1	-	TRBV11-2	-	14	CASSLEGVGTEAFF	TGTGCCAGCAGCTTAGAGGGGGTGGGGACTGAAGCTTTCTTT
TRBJ2-7	-	TRBV6-1	-	14	CASRRGRENYEQYF	TGTGCCAGCAGACGGGGTAGGGAAAACTACGAGCAGTACTTC
TRBJ2-5	-	TRBV6-1	TRBD1	17	CASSGPGRTGRGETQYF	TGTGCCAGCAGTGGCCCGGGAAGGACAGGCCGCGGAGAGACCCAGTACTTC
TRBJ1-1	-	TRBV7-3	TRBD1	14	CASSFGTGNTEAFF	TGTGCCAGCAGCTTCGGGACAGGGAACACTGAAGCTTTCTTT
TRBJ2-2	-	TRBV5-1	TRBD1	16	CASSLGQGAQSGELFF	TGCGCCAGCAGCTTGGGGCAGGGGGCGCAGTCCGGGGAGCTGTTTTTT
TRBJ1-2	-	TRBV7-9	TRBD1	15	CASSLESTGNYGYTF	TGTGCCAGCAGCTTAGAATCGACAGGGAACTATGGCTACACCTTC
TRBJ1-4	-	TRBV28	-	16	CASSTRGGNLYEKLFF	TGTGCCAGCAGCACCCGCGGGGGGAACCTTTATGAAAAACTGTTTTTT
TRBJ2-7	-	TRBV5-1	-	14	CASSSTSERYEQYF	TGCGCCAGCAGCTCCACCTCCGAGCGATACGAGCAGTACTTC
TRBJ2-7	-	TRBV27	-	13	CASRKQVFYEQYF	TGTGCCAGCAGAAAACAGGTTTTCTACGAGCAGTACTTC
TRBJ2-7	-	TRBV19	-	9	CAPMGEQYF	TGTGCCCCAATGGGCGAGCAGTACTTC
TRBJ2-5	-	TRBV2	-	12	CASSGTLGAQYF	TGTGCCAGCAGTGGAACTTTGGGGGCCCAGTACTTC
TRBJ2-1	-	TRBV9	-	14	CASNKPGQYNEQFF	TGTGCCAGTAATAAGCCGGGACAATACAATGAGCAGTTCTTC
TRBJ2-2	-	TRBV28	-	16	CASSRERSANTGELFF	TGTGCCAGCAGTCGAGAGCGGAGCGCGAACACCGGGGAGCTGTTTTTT
TRBJ1-5	-	TRBV19	-	15	CASSIHSGYNQPQHF	TGTGCCAGTAGTATTCACTCAGGGTACAATCAGCCCCAGCATTTT
TRBJ2-7	-	TRBV5-1	-	15	CASSLGSRGYYEQYF	TGCGCCAGCAGCTTAGGATCCCGGGGCTACTACGAGCAGTACTTC
TRBJ2-4	-	TRBV18	TRBD2	15	CASSPMASWEGIQYF	TGTGCCAGCTCACCTATGGCTAGCTGGGAGGGCATTCAGTACTTC
TRBJ1-4	-	TRBV18	-	14	CASSSGTASEKLFF	TGTGCCAGCTCATCCGGGACCGCCAGTGAAAAACTGTTTTTT
TRBJ2-7	-	TRBV7-2	TRBD2	15	CASSTGKGTSYEQYF	TGTGCCAGCAGCACGGGAAAAGGGACTAGCTACGAGCAGTACTTC
TRBJ1-2	-	TRBV18	-	14	CASSPIPGLRGYTF	TGTGCCAGCTCACCAATCCCGGGGTTGAGGGGCTACACCTTC
TRBJ2-7	once	TRBV7-6	TRBD1	14	CASSLTGASYEQYF	TGTGCCAGCAGCTTGACAGGGGCGTCCTACGAGCAGTACTTC
TRBJ2-6	-	TRBV7-2	-	17	CASSQRPKGSGANVLTF	TGTGCCAGCAGCCAAAGACCGAAAGGCTCTGGGGCCAACGTCCTGACTTTC
TRBJ1-1	-	TRBV5-6	-	13	CASSLRMNTEAFF	TGTGCCAGCAGTTTACGGATGAACACTGAAGCTTTCTTT
TRBJ1-1	-	TRBV25-1	-	13	CASSEVLNTEAFF	TGTGCCAGCAGTGAAGTCTTGAACACTGAAGCTTTCTTT
TRBJ2-5	-	TRBV18	-	16	CASSLYVVGSQETQYF	TGTGCCAGCTCACTATACGTAGTAGGTAGCCAAGAGACCCAGTACTTC
TRBJ2-7	-	TRBV5-5	-	13	CASSLFLEYEQYF	TGTGCCAGCAGCTTGTTCCTGGAGTACGAGCAGTACTTC
TRBJ1-5	-	TRBV30	TRBD1	14	CAWRGQGANQPQHF	TGTGCCTGGAGAGGACAGGGGGCTAATCAGCCCCAGCATTTT
TRBJ2-3	once	TRBV2	-	13	CASSVTEPDTQYF	TGTGCCAGCAGTGTGACAGAACCAGATACGCAGTATTTT
TRBJ2-1	-	TRBV10-1	TRBD2	16	CASSDLRGSSYNEQFF	TGCGCCAGCAGTGATTTGCGCGGGAGCTCCTACAATGAGCAGTTCTTC
TRBJ1-3	-	TRBV28	-	15	CASTSIGGFGNTIYF	TGTGCCAGCACCTCGATAGGGGGGTTTGGAAACACCATATATTTT
TRBJ1-1	-	TRBV5-1	TRBD1	13	CASSDDRGWEAFF	TGCGCCAGCAGCGACGACAGGGGCTGGGAAGCTTTCTTT
TRBJ2-3	-	TRBV19	-	15	CASSIAGLSTDTQYF	TGTGCCAGTAGTATCGCGGGGCTAAGCACAGATACGCAGTATTTT
TRBJ1-2	-	TRBV19	-	13	CASSISPDYGYTF	TGTGCCAGTAGTATCTCTCCCGATTATGGCTACACCTTC
TRBJ1-1	-	TRBV7-2	TRBD1	13	CASSSGQGTEAFF	TGTGCCAGCAGCTCCGGACAGGGTACTGAAGCTTTCTTT
TRBJ2-2	once	TRBV2	TRBD2	15	CASSVRLAGAGELFF	TGTGCCAGCAGTGTGCGCCTAGCGGGAGCCGGGGAGCTGTTTTTT
TRBJ1-5	-	TRBV20-1	-	11	CSARAGEPQHF	TGCAGTGCTAGGGCGGGGGAGCCCCAGCATTTT
TRBJ2-7	-	TRBV19	-	13	CASSRSFAYEQYF	TGTGCCAGTAGTCGGAGTTTTGCCTACGAGCAGTACTTC
TRBJ1-1	once	TRBV19	-	12	CASSPIGTNAFF	TGTGCCAGTAGCCCAATCGGGACGAACGCTTTCTTT